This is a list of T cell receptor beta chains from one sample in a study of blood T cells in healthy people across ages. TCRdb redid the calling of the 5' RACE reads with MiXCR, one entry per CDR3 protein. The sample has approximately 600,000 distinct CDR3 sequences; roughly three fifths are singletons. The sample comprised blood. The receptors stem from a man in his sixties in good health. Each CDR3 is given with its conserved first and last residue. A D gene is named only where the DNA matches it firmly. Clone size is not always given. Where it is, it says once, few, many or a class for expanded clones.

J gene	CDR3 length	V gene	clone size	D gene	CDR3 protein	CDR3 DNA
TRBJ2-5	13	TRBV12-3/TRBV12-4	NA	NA	CASKEGAGETQYF	TGTGCCAGCAAGGAGGGGGCTGGAGAGACCCAGTACTTC
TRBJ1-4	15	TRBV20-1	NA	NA	CSARDRGTTNEKLFF	TGCAGTGCTAGAGACAGGGGAACAACTAATGAAAAACTGTTTTTT
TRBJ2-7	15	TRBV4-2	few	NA	CASSQDGSIPYEQYF	TGTGCCAGCAGCCAAGATGGATCGATCCCCTACGAGCAGTACTTC
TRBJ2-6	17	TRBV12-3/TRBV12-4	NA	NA	CASSLGSLGSGANVLTF	TGTGCCAGCAGTTTAGGTAGTTTAGGGTCTGGGGCCAACGTCCTGACTTTC
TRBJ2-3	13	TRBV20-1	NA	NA	CSAIRVSTDTQYF	TGCAGTGCTATCAGGGTTTCCACAGATACGCAGTATTTT
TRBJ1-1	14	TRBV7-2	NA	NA	CASSLGARGTEAFF	TGTGCCAGCAGCTTAGGGGCGAGGGGGACTGAAGCTTTCTTT
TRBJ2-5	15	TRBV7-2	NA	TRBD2	CASGGTSGGWETQYF	TGTGCCAGCGGCGGGACTAGCGGGGGTTGGGAGACCCAGTACTTC
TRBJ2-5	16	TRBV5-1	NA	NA	CASSLSRGVLQETQYF	TGCGCCAGCAGCCTTAGTAGAGGAGTACTCCAAGAGACCCAGTACTTC
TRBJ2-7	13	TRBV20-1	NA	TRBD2	CSARLAGTYEQYF	TGCAGTGCTAGACTAGCGGGTACCTACGAGCAGTACTTC
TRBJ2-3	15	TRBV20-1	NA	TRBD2	CSARGLAQFTDTQYF	TGCAGTGCTAGGGGACTAGCACAATTCACAGATACGCAGTATTTT
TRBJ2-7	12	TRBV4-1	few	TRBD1	CASRGDRGNQYF	TGCGCCAGCCGCGGGGACAGGGGGAACCAGTACTTC
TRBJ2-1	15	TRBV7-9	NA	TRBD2	CASSLAVAGGHEQFF	TGTGCCAGCAGCTTAGCCGTAGCGGGGGGCCACGAGCAGTTCTTC
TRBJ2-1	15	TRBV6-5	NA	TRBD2	CASSPSGGYQETQFF	TGTGCCAGCAGTCCTAGCGGGGGGTACCAAGAGACCCAGTTCTTC
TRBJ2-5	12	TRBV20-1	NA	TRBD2	CSAREGLREQYF	TGCAGTGCTAGAGAGGGTCTGCGGGAGCAGTACTTC
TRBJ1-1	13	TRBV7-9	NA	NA	CASTPGLGTEAFF	TGTGCCAGCACCCCCGGGTTGGGGACTGAAGCTTTCTTT
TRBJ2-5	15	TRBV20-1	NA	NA	CSARDQWGTGETQYF	TGCAGTGCTAGAGATCAGTGGGGGACCGGGGAGACCCAGTACTTC
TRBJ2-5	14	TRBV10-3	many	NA	CAISEGLTQETQYF	TGTGCCATCAGTGAAGGGTTAACCCAAGAGACCCAGTACTTC
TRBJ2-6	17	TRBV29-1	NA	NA	CSVEEDIWSSGANVLTF	TGCAGCGTTGAAGAGGACATATGGAGCTCTGGGGCCAACGTCCTGACTTTC
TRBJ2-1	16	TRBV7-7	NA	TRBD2	CASSRGGTSGDNEQFF	TGTGCCAGCAGCCGAGGGGGTACTAGCGGGGACAATGAGCAGTTCTTC
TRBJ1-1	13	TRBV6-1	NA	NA	CASSGSGLTLAFF	TGTGCCAGCAGTGGCTCTGGACTGACTCTAGCTTTCTTT
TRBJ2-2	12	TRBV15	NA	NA	CATSRVAGELFF	TGTGCCACCAGCAGAGTGGCCGGGGAGCTGTTTTTT
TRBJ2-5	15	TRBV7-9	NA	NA	CASSFSYRVGETQYF	TGTGCCAGCAGCTTCTCCTACAGGGTCGGGGAGACCCAGTACTTC
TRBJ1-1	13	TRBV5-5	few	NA	CASSLLLNTEAFF	TGTGCCAGCAGCTTGCTGCTGAACACTGAAGCTTTCTTT
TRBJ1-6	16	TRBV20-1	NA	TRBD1	CSARPPTGGVDSPLHF	TGCAGTGCTAGACCCCCGACAGGGGGGGTGGATTCACCCCTCCACTTT
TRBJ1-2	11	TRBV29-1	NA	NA	CSVGGAGGYTF	TGCAGCGTTGGAGGGGCTGGGGGCTACACCTTC
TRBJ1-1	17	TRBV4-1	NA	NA	CASSQVRWSGVDTEAFF	TGCGCCAGCAGCCAAGTTCGTTGGTCAGGGGTAGACACTGAAGCTTTCTTT
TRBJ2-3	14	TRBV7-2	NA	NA	CASSLALTGDTQYF	TGTGCCAGCAGCTTAGCGTTGACGGGAGATACGCAGTATTTT
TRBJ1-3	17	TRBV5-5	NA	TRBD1	CASSSDVGQPSGNTIYF	TGTGCCAGCAGCTCCGATGTGGGACAGCCCTCTGGAAACACCATATATTTT
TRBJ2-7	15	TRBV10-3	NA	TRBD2	CAIGESGEPAYEQYF	TGTGCCATCGGGGAAAGCGGGGAACCAGCCTACGAGCAGTACTTC
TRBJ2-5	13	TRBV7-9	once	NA	CASSPLVRETQYF	TGTGCCAGCAGCCCTTTGGTTCGGGAGACCCAGTACTTC
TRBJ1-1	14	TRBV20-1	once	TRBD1	CSAAQGGGITEAFF	TGCAGTGCTGCCCAGGGGGGTGGGATCACTGAAGCTTTCTTT
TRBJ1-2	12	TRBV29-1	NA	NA	CSVGTGQSGYTF	TGCAGCGTGGGAACAGGTCAGAGTGGCTACACCTTC
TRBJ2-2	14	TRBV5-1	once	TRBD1	CASSQQGPTGELFF	TGCGCCAGCAGCCAACAGGGGCCCACCGGGGAGCTGTTTTTT
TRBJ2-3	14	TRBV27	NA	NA	CATRVDYSTDTQYF	TGTGCCACCCGGGTAGACTACAGCACAGATACGCAGTATTTT
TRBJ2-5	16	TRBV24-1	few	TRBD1	CATSDRTRGQEETQYF	TGTGCCACCAGTGATCGAACTAGGGGGCAGGAGGAGACCCAGTACTTC
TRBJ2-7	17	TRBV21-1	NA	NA	CASSTLTGTGGSCEQYF	TGTGCCAGCAGCACTCTAACGGGGACAGGGGGCTCCTGCGAGCAGTACTTC